This T cell receptor beta chain was recorded in a study of blood T cell repertoires in COVID-19. In the study overall: The origin of the acute and convalescent COVID-19 samples was the United States, Italy and Spain. PBMCs, B-cell-depleted T cells, or T cells were the source of the cDNA or gDNA that made up the material.

V shed 1 base and J 3 bases; nucleotides not matched to a gene: 4. This CDR3 has 16 residues. Germline V gene data show CDR1 as SGHNT and CDR2 as YENEEA. In the study's own analysis: By means of reference gene primer amplification, nucleated cell counts were estimated. Assay used: immunoSEQ multiplex PCR; TCRdb lists only in-frame clones, some missing. Clone size and the V and J calls come from that table; the DNA yielded D and trimming. This sample carries 53,000 or so clones, 80% to 90% of them seen once, and the ten largest clones take 10% to 15%. This sequence joins TRBV11-3 and TRBJ2-5, with 11 nucleotides matching TRBD2. Sequenced material: peripheral blood. The sequence was collected from a man aged 80 or over with acute or convalescent COVID-19. The CDR3 nucleotides are TGTGCCAGCAGCTTAGGCGAACTAGCGGGGGAAGAGACCCAGTACTTC. Translation gives CASSLGELAGEETQYF.